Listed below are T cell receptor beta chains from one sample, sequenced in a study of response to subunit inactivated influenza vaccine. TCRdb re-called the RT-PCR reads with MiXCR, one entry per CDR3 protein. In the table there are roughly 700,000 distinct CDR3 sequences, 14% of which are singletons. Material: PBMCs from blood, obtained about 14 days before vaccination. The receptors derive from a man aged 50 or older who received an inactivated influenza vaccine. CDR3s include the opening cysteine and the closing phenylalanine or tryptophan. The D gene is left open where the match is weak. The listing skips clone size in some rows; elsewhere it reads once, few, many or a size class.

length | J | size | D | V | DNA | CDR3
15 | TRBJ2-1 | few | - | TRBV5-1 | TGCGCCAGCAGCTTGGCCAGGTCCCCGCCGAATGAGCAGTTCTTC | CASSLARSPPNEQFF
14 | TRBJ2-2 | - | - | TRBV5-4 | TGTGCCAGCACCGTCGGAGGGATCACCGGGGAGCTGTTTTTT | CASTVGGITGELFF
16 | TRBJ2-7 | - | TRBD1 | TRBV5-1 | TGCGCCAGCAGCTGGGCCCCGGACAGGAGCTCCTACGAGCAGTACTTC | CASSWAPDRSSYEQYF
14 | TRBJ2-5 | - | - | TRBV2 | TGTGCCAGCAGTGCGGACAGAGGGCAAGAGACCCAGTACTTC | CASSADRGQETQYF
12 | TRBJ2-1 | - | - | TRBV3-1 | TGTGCCAGCAGCTCGTCTAGTAATGAGCAGTTCTTC | CASSSSSNEQFF
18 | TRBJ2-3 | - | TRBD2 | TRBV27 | TGTGCCAGCAAAGGGGGAGCTAGCGGGAGGGCCTTCGCAGATACGCAGTATTTT | CASKGGASGRAFADTQYF
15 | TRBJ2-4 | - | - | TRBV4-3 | TGCGCCAGCAGCCAACAGATCGGAATGGGAAACATTCAGTACTTC | CASSQQIGMGNIQYF
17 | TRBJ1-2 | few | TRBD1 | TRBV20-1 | TGCAGTGCGGCTCGACGGACGAGACAGGGCGGGGGCTATGGCTACACCTTC | CSAARRTRQGGGYGYTF
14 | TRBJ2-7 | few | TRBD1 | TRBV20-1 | TGCAGTGCTGATCAGGGGGCGCGGGTCTACGAGCAGTACTTC | CSADQGARVYEQYF
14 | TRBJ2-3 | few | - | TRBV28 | TGTGCCAGCAGTTGGACCCTGCGCCCAGATACGCAGTATTTT | CASSWTLRPDTQYF
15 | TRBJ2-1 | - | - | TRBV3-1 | TGTGCCAGCAGCCCAGTAGCGGCCTCCTACAATGAGCAGTTCTTC | CASSPVAASYNEQFF